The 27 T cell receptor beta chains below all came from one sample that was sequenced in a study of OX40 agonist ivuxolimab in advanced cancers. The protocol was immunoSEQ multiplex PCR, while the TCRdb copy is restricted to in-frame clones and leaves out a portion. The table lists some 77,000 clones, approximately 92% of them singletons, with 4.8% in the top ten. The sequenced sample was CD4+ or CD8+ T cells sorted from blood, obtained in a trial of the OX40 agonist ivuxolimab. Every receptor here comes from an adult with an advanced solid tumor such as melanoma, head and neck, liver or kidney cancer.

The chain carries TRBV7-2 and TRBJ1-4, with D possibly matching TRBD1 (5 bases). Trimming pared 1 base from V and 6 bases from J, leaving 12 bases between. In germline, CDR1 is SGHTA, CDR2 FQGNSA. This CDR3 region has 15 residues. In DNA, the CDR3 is TGTGCCAGCAGCTTAGTGGGGCTGCGCCATGAAAAACTGTTTTTT. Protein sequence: CASSLVGLRHEKLFF.

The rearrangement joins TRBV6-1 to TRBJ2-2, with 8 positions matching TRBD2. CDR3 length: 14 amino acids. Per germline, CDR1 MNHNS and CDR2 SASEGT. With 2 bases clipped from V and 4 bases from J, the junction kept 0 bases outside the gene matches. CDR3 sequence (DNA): TGTGCCAGCAGTGAACTAGCGGGCACCGGGGAGCTGTTTTTT. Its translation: CASSELAGTGELFF.

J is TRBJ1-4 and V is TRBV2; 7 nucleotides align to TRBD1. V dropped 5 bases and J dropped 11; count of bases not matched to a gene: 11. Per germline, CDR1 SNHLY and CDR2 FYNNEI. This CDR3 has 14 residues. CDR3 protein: CASSYRDSSLKLFF. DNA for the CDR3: TGTGCCAGCAGTTACCGGGACAGCTCCTTGAAACTGTTTTTT.

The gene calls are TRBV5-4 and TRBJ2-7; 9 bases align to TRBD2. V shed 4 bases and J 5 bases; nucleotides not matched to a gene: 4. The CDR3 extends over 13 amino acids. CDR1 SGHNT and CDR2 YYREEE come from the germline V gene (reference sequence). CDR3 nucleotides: TGTGCCAGCAGCCAGGGGACTAGCCACGAGCAGTACTTC. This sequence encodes CASSQGTSHEQYF.

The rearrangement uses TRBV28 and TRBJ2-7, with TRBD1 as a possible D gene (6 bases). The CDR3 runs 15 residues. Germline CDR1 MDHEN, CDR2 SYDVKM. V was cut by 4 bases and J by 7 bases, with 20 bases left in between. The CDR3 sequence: CASSSTGYGIREQYF. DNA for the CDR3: TGTGCCAGCAGTTCTACAGGGTACGGGATTAGGGAGCAGTACTTC.

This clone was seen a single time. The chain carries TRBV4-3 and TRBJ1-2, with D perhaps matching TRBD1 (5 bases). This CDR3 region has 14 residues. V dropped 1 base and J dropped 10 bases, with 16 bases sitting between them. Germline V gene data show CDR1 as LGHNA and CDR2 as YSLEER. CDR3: CASSQVVRQGSYTF. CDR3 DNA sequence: TGCGCCAGCAGCCAAGTGGTTCGGCAGGGTTCCTACACCTTC.

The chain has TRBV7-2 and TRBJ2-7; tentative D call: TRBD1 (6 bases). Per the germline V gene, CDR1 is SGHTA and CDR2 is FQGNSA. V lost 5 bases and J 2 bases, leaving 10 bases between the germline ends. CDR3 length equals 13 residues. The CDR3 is CASSDRSTYEQYF. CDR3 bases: TGTGCCAGCAGCGACAGGAGCACCTACGAGCAGTACTTC.

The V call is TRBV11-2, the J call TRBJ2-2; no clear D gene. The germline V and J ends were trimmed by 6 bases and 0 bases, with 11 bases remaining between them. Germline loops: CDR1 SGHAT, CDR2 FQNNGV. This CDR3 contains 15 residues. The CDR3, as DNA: TGTGCCAGCAGTTCTATCACTACGAACACCGGGGAGCTGTTTTTT. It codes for CASSSITTNTGELFF.

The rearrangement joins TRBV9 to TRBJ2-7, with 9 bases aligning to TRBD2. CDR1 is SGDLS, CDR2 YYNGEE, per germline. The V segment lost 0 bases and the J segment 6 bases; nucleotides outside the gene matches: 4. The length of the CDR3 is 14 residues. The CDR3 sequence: CASSVDSGRGEQYF. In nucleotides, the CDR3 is TGTGCCAGCAGCGTAGATAGCGGGAGAGGCGAGCAGTACTTC.

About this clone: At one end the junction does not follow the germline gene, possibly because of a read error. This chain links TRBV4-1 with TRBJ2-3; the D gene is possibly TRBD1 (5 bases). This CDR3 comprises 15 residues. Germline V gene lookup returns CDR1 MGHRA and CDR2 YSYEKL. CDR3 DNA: TGCGCCAGCAGCCAAGAGCCCCGGGTGGGGCGCGAATCGGATTTT. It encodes CASSQEPRVGRESDF.

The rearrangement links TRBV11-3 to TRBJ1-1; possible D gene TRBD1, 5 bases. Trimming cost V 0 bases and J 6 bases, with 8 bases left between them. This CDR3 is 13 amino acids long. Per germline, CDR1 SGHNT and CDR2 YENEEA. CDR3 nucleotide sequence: TGTGCCAGCAGCTTAGATAGACAGCCTGAAGCTTTCTTT. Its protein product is CASSLDRQPEAFF.

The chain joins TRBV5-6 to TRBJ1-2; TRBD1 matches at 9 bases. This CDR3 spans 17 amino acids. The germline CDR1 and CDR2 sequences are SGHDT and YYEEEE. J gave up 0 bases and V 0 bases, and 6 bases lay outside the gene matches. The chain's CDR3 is CASSLGDRAPANYGYTF. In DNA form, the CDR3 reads TGTGCCAGCAGCTTGGGGGACAGGGCCCCTGCTAACTATGGCTACACCTTC.

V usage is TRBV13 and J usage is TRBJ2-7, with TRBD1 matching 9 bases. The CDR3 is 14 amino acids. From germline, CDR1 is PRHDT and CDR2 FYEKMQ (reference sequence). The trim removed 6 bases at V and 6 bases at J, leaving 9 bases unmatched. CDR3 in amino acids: CASRRPGQGGEQYF. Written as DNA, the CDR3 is TGTGCCAGCAGAAGGCCGGGACAGGGCGGCGAGCAGTACTTC.

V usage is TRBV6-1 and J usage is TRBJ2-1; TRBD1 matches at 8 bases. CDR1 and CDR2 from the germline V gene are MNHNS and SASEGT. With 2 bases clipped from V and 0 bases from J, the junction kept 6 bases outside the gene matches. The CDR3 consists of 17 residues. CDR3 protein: CASSEQGQAVSYNEQFF. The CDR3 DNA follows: TGTGCCAGCAGTGAACAGGGACAGGCGGTCTCCTACAATGAGCAGTTCTTC.

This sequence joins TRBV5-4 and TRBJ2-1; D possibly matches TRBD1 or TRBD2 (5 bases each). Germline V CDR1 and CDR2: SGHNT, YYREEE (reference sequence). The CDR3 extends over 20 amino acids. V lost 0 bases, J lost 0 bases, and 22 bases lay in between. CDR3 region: CASSLGLAVGEWDSYNEQFF. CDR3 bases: TGTGCCAGCAGCTTGGGTCTCGCGGTGGGGGAGTGGGACTCCTACAATGAGCAGTTCTTC.

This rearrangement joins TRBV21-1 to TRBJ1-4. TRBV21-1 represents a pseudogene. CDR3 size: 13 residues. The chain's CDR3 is CASGMGNSEKLFF. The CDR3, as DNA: TGTGCCAGCGGGATGGGGAACAGTGAAAAACTGTTTTTT.

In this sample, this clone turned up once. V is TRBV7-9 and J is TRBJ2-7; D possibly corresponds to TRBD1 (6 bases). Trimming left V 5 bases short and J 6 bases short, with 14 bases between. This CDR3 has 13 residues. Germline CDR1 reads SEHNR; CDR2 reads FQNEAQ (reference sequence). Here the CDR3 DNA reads TGTGCCAGCAGCCCGTCACAGGGTAGCGAGCAGTACTTC. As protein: CASSPSQGSEQYF.

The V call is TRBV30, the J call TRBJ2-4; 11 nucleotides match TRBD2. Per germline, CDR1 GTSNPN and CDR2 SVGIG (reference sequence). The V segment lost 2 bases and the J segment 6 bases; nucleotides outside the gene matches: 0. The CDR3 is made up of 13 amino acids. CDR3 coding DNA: TGTGCCTGGAGTACTAGCGGGAGAAACATTCAGTACTTC. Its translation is CAWSTSGRNIQYF.

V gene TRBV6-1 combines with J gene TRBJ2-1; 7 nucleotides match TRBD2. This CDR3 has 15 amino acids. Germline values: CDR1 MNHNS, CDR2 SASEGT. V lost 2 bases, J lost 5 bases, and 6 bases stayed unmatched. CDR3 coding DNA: TGTGCCAGCAGTGAACGGCGGGAGCGTCACAATGAGCAGTTCTTC. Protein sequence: CASSERRERHNEQFF.

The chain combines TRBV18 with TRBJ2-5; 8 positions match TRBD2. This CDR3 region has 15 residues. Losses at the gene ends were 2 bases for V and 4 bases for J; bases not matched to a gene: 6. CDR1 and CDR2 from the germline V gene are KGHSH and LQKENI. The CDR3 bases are TGTGCCAGCTCACCAGCGCGGGGGGCAGGAGAGACCCAGTACTTC. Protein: CASSPARGAGETQYF.

The DNA for the CDR3 is TGTGCCATCAGTGAGAATCCGGGACAGGGGGCATGGCCCCAGCATTTT. Protein sequence: CAISENPGQGAWPQHF. V gene TRBV10-3 combines with J gene TRBJ1-5; TRBD1 agrees at 12 bases. Germline lookup yields CDR1 ENHRY and CDR2 SYGVKD. V lost 2 bases to trimming and J lost 9 bases; unmatched junction nucleotides: 8. The CDR3 length is 16 residues.

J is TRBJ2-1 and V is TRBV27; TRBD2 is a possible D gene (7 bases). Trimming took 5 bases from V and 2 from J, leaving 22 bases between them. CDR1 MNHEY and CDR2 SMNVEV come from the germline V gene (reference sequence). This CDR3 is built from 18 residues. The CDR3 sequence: CASSIHWTGGLTYNEQFF. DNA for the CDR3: TGTGCCAGCAGTATCCACTGGACGGGGGGCTTAACCTACAATGAGCAGTTCTTC.

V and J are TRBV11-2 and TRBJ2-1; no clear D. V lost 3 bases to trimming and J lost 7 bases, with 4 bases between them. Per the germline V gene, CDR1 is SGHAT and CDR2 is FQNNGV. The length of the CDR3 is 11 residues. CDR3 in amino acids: CASSLVNEQFF. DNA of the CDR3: TGTGCCAGCAGCTTGGTTAATGAGCAGTTCTTC.

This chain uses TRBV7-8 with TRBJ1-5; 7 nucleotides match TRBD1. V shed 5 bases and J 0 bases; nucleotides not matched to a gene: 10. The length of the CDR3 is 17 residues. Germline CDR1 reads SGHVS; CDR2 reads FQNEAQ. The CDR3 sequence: CASSPRTGEYSNQPQHF. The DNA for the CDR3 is TGTGCCAGCAGCCCTCGGACAGGCGAATATAGCAATCAGCCCCAGCATTTT.

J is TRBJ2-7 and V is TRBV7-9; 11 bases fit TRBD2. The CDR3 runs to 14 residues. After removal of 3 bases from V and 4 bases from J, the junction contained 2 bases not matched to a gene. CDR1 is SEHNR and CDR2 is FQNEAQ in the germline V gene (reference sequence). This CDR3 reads CASSLLAGGYEQYF. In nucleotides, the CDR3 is TGTGCCAGCAGCTTGCTAGCGGGAGGTTACGAGCAGTACTTC.

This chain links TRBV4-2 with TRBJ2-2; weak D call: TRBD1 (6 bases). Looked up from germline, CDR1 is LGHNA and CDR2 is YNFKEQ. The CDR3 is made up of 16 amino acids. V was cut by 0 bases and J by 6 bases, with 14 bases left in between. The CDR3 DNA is TGTGCCAGCAGCCAAGAAGGGCAGGGGTACCCCGGGGAGCTGTTTTTT. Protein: CASSQEGQGYPGELFF.

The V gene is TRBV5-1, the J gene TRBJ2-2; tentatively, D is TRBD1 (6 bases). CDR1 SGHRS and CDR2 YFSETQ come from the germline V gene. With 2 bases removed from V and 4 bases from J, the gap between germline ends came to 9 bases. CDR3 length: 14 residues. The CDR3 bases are TGCGCCAGCAGCTTTGACAGGTTCACCGGGGAGCTGTTTTTT. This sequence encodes CASSFDRFTGELFF.